Described below is a single TCR beta chain sequence and its context. What it binds is not known. This entry is derived from a study of cytomegalovirus exposure and HLA in healthy donors. Study-wide background: About 200 million T cells yielded roughly 120 million unique TCR beta sequences in earlier analysis. Whole-study findings and limits: Highest at DRB1 and lowest at HLA-C, TCR association rates differed among HLA loci in a later analysis. The only immune exposure information that was available was CMV serostatus.

Primers: 60 Vbeta forward and 13 Jbeta reverse. Data came from immunoSEQ multiplex PCR; TCRdb stores just in-frame clones and leaves some out. The data contain 110,000 to 150,000 clones, roughly 82% of them singletons. The germline V gene has CDR1 SGHRS and CDR2 YFSETQ. The length of the CDR3 is 14 residues. V lost 2 bases to trimming and J lost 0 bases, with 9 bases between them. This sequence was found in a man aged 25 to 40 in good health and CMV-seronegative. Sequencing input: PBMCs. The genes are TRBV5-1 and TRBJ2-7; D possibly corresponds to TRBD2 (6 bases). The CDR3 DNA reads as TGCGCCAGCAGCTTCTCGGGACTCTCCTACGAGCAGTACTTC. Amino acid sequence: CASSFSGLSYEQYF.